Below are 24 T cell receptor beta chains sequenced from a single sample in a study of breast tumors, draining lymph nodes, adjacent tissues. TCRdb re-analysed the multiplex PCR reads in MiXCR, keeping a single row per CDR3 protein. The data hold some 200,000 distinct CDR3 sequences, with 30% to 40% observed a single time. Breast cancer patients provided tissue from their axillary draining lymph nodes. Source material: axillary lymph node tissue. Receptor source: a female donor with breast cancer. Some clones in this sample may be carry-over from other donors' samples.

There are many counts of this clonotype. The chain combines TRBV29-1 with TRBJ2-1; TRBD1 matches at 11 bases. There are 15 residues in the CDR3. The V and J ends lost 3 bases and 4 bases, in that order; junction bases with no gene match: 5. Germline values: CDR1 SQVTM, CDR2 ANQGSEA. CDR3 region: CSVDTGTGGYNEQFF. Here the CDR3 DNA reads TGCAGCGTTGATACCGGGACAGGGGGATACAATGAGCAGTTCTTC.

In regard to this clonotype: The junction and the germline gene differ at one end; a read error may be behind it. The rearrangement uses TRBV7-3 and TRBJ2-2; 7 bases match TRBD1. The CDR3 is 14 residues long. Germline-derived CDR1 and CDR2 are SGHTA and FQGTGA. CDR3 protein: CASSLNRGSAEAFF. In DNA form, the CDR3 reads TGTGCCAGCAGCTTAAACAGGGGAAGCGCTGAAGCCTTCTTT.

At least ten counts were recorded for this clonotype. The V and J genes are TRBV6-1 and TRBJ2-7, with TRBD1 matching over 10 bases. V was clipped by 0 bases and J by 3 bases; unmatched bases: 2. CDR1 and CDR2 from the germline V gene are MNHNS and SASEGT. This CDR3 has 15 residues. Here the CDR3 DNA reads TGTGCCAGCAGTGAAGCGCGGGACAGGGGCTACGAGCAGTACTTC. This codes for CASSEARDRGYEQYF.

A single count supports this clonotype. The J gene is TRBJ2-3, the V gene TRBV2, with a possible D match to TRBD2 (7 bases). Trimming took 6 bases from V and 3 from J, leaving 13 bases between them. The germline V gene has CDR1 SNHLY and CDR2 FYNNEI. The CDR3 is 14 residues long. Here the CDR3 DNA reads TGTGCCAGCAGAGGAGGGAGGGGGACAGATACGCAGTATTTT. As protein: CASRGGRGTDTQYF.

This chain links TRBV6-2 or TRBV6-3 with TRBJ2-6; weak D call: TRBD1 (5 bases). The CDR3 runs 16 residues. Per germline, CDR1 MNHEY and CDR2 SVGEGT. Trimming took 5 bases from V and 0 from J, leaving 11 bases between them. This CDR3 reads CASSRRGPSGANVLTF. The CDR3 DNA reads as TGTGCCAGCAGTCGTAGGGGCCCCTCTGGGGCCAACGTCCTGACTTTC.

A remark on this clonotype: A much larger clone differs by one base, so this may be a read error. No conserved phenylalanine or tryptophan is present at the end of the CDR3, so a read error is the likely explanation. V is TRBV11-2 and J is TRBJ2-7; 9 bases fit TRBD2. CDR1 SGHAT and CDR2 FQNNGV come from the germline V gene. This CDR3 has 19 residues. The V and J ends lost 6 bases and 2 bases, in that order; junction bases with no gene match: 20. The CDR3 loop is CASSHRRGGSGRVPYEQYL. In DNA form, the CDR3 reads TGTGCCAGCAGTCACCGAAGAGGGGGTAGCGGGAGAGTTCCCTACGAGCAGTACCTC.

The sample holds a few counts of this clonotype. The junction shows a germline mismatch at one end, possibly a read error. The CDR3 here is CVSSQVGGGTSTGELFF. The CDR3 region has the DNA TGCGTCAGCAGCCAAGTCGGAGGGGGCACATCCACCGGGGAGCTGTTTTTT. V gene TRBV4-1 combines with J gene TRBJ2-2; D is perhaps TRBD1 (7 bases). The length of the CDR3 is 17 residues. Germline-derived CDR1 and CDR2 are MGHRA and YSYEKL.

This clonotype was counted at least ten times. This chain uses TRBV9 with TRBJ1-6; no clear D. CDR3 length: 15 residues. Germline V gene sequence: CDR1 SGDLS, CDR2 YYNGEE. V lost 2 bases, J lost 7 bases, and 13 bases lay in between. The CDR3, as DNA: TGTGCCAGCAGCGTGGACTCCATGGGGAATTCACCCCTCCACTTT. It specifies CASSVDSMGNSPLHF.

CDR3 protein: CASSLDPYGAFF. The DNA of the CDR3 is TGTGCCAGCAGCTTAGACCCTTATGGAGCTTTCTTT. The chain joins TRBV7-3 to TRBJ1-1; D is ambiguous. The V end lost 2 bases, the J end lost 10 bases, and 11 bases lay between the germline ends. CDR3 size: 12 residues. In germline, CDR1 is SGHTA, CDR2 FQGTGA.

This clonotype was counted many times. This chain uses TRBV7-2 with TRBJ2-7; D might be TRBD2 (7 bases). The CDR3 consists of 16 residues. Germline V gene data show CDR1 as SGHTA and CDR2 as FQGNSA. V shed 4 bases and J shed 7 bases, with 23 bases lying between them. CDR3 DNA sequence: TGTGCCAGCAGCTCGTCGAGGGGGGCCCTCGGGGGGGAGCAGTACTTC. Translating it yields CASSSSRGALGGEQYF.

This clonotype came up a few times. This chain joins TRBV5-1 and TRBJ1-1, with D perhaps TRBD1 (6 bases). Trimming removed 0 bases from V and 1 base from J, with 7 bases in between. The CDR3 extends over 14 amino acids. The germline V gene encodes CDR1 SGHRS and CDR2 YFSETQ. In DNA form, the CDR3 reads TGCGCCAGCAGCTTGGACAGGGCGAACACTGAAGCTTTCTTT. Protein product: CASSLDRANTEAFF.

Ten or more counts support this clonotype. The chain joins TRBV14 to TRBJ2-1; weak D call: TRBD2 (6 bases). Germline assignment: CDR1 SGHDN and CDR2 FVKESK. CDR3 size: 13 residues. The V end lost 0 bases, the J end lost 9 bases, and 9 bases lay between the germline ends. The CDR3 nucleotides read TGTGCCAGCAGCCAAGATTTGGGGGGTGAGCAGTTCTTC. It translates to CASSQDLGGEQFF.

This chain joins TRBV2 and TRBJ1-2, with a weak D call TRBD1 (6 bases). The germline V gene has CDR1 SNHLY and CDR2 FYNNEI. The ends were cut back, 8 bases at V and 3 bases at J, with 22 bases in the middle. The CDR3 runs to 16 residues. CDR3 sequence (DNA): TGTGCCAGCTTAACCATCGTAGGGGGGGGCGACTATGGCTACACCTTC. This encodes CASLTIVGGGDYGYTF.

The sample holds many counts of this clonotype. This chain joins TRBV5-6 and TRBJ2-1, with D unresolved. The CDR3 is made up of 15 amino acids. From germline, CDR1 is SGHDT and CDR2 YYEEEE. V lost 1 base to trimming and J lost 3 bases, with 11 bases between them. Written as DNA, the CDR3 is TGTGCCAGCAGCTTGCGACACGACCACTACAATGAGCAGTTCTTC. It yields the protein CASSLRHDHYNEQFF.

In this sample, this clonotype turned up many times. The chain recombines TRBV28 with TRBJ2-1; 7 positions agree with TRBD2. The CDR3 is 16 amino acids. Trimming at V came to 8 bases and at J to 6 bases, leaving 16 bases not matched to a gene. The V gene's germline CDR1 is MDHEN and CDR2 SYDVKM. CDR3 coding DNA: TGTGCCAGCGGGGCTGGCCTAGCGGTCTGGAGCAATGAGCAGTTCTTC. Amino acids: CASGAGLAVWSNEQFF. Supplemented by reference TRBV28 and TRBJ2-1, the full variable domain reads DVKVTQSSRYLVKRTGEKVFLECVQDMDHENMFWYRQDPGLGLRLIYFSYDVKMKEKGDIPEGYSVSREKKERFSLILESASTNQTSMYLCASGAGLAVWSNEQFFGPGTRLTVL.

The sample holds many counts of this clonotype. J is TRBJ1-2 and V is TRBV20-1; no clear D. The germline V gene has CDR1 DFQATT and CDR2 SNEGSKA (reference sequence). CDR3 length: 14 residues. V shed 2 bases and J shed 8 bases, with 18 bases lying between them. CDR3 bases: TGCAGTGCTAGAAATACTGGAGGGTATTCAGGCTACACCTTC. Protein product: CSARNTGGYSGYTF.

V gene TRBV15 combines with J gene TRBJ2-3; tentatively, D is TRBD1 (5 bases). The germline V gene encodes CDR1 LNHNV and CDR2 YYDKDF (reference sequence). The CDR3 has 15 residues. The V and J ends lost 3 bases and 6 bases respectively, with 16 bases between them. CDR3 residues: CATSSYGRAEDTQYF. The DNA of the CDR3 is TGTGCCACCAGCAGTTACGGCAGGGCTGAGGATACGCAGTATTTT.

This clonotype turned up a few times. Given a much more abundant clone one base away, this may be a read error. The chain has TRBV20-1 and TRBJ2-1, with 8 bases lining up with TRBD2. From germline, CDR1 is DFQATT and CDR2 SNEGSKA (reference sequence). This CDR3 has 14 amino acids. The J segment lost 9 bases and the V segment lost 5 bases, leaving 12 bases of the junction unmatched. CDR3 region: CSAQGLGRVTEQFF. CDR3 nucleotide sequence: TGCAGTGCTCAGGGACTAGGAAGGGTCACTGAGCAGTTCTTC.

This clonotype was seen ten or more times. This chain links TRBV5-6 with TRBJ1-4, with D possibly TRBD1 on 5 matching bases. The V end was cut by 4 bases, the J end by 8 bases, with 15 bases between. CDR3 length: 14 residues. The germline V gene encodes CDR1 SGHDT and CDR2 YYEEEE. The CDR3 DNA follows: TGTGCCAGCAGCACACGTGGGGGTTTGGAAAAACTGTTTTTT. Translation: CASSTRGGLEKLFF.

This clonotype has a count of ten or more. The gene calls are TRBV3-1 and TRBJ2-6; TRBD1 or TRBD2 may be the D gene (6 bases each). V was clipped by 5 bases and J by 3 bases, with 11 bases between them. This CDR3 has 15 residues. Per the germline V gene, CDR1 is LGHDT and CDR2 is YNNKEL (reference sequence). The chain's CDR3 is CASSLRGRGANVLTF. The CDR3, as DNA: TGTGCCAGCAGCTTACGGGGGCGTGGGGCCAACGTCCTGACTTTC.

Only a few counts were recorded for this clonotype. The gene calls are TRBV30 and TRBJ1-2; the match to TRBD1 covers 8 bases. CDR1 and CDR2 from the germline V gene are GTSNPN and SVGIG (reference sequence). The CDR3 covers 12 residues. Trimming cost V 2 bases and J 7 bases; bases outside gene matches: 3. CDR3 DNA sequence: TGTGCCTGGAGTCGGACAGGGCTTGGCTACACCTTC. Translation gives CAWSRTGLGYTF.

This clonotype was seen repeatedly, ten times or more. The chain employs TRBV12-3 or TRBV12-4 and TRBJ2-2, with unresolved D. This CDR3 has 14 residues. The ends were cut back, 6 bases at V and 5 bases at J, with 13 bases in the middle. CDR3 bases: TGTGCCAGCAGCCCGCCTGGATCGACCGGGGAGCTGTTTTTT. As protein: CASSPPGSTGELFF.

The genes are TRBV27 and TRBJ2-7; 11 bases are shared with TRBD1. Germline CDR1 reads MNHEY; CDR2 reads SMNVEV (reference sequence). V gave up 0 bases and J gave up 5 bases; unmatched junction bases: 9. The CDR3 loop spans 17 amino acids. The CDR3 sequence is CASSLSPWTGGRDEQYF. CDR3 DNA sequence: TGTGCCAGCAGTTTATCGCCCTGGACAGGGGGCCGGGACGAGCAGTACTTC.

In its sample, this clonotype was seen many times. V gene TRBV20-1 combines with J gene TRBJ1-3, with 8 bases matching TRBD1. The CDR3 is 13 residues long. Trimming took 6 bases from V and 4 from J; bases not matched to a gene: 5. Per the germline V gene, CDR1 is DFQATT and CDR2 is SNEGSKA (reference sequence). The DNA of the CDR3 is TGCAGTGCATTGACAGGGGCCGGAAACACCATATATTTT. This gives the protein CSALTGAGNTIYF.